What follows describes a single T cell receptor beta chain. Its cognate antigen is unknown. The sample belongs to a study of T-cell memory formation after mild COVID-19. Study summary: The study found TCR clusters largely donor specific.

TCRdb re-analysed the 5' RACE reads in MiXCR, keeping a single row per CDR3 protein. The data contain 250,000 to 350,000 distinct CDR3 sequences, roughly an eighth of them singletons. General study findings and limits: Pre-infection memory already had some responding clones, implying cross-reactive memory joined.

After removal of 6 bases from V and 3 bases from J, the junction contained 7 bases not matched to a gene. The CDR3 length is 15 residues. The receptor's source is a man aged 18 to 30 who had mild COVID-19 (a few samples of this study predate the infection). Cell type and time point are not known. The specimen was PBMCs or a T cell subset sorted from them (not recorded which). This sequence joins TRBV12-3 or TRBV12-4 and TRBJ2-2, with 7 bases lining up with TRBD1. CDR3 in amino acids: CASRLGQRDTGELFF. The CDR3 DNA reads as TGTGCCAGCAGACTGGGACAGAGAGACACCGGGGAGCTGTTTTTT.